The entry below describes one TCR beta chain. V lost 2 bases and J lost 0; bases outside the gene matches: 9. The length of the CDR3 is 17 residues. Germline V gene data show CDR1 as MNHEY and CDR2 as SVGEGT. The sample belongs to a study of Graves' ophthalmopathy and Graves' hyperthyroidism. For repertoire sequencing, the TCR beta CDR3 regions were amplified from RNA transcripts. Second-round multiplex PCR followed a first-round RT-PCR using HTBI primers. MiXCR, run by TCRdb on the multiplex PCR reads, gives a single entry per CDR3 protein. The sample consists of 900,000 to 1,200,000 distinct CDR3 sequences, about 38% of them appearing once.

This TCR came from an adult man with Graves' hyperthyroidism. V gene TRBV6-2 or TRBV6-3 combines with J gene TRBJ1-1; 7 positions agree with TRBD1. The sequenced sample was peripheral blood or thyroid tissue (not recorded which). CDR3 nucleotides: TGTGCCAGCAGTTACCCAGGACAGGCCTTCATGAACACTGAAGCTTTCTTT. Translated: CASSYPGQAFMNTEAFF.